This TCR beta chain comes out of a study of blood T cell repertoires in COVID-19. At the level of the study: Sites across the United States, Italy and Spain contributed samples from acute and convalescent COVID-19. T cells, B-cell-depleted T cells, or PBMCs supplied cDNA or gDNA.

The data were produced by immunoSEQ multiplex PCR, yet TCRdb's version contains in-frame clones alone and is incomplete. The table lists fewer than 20,000 clones, around 92% of them singletons, with roughly 7% in the top ten. This CDR3 is built from 16 residues. Germline V lookup: CDR1 SGHRS, CDR2 YFSETQ. V was clipped by 4 bases and J by 1 base; unmatched bases: 9. This clone was detected only a few times. Sequenced: peripheral blood. This chain uses TRBV5-1 with TRBJ2-5; 8 bases line up with TRBD1. The receptor's source is a human donor in a cohort sampled during active COVID-19. The CDR3 spells CASSQGTGYSQETQYF. Here the CDR3 DNA reads TGCGCCAGCAGCCAGGGGACAGGATACTCCCAAGAGACCCAGTACTTC.